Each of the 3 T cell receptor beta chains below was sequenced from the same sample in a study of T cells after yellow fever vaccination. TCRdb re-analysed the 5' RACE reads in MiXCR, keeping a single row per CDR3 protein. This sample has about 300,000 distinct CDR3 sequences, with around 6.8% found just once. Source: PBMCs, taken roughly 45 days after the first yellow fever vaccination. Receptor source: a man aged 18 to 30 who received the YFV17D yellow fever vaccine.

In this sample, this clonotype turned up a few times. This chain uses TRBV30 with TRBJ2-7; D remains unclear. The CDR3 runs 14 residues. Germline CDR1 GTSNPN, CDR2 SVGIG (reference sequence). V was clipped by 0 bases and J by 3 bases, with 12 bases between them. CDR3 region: CAWSVIHQFYEQYF. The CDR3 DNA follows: TGTGCCTGGAGTGTAATACATCAATTCTACGAGCAGTACTTC.

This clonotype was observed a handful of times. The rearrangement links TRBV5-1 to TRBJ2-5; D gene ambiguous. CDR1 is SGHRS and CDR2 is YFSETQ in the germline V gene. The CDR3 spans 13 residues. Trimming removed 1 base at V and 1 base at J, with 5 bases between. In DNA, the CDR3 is TGCGCCAGCAGCTTGATTATCCAAGAGACCCAGTACTTC. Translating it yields CASSLIIQETQYF.

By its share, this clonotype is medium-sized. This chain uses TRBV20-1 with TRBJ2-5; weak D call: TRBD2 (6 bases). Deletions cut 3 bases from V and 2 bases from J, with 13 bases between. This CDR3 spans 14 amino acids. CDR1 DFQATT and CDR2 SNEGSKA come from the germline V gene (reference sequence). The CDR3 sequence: CSARSGSPQETQYF. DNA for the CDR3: TGCAGTGCTAGGTCCGGGAGTCCACAAGAGACCCAGTACTTC.